This T cell receptor (beta chain) was profiled in a study of blood T cell repertoires in COVID-19. Study-level background: From T cells, B-cell-depleted T cells, or PBMCs came the material, which was cDNA or gDNA.

For this clone: Within the sample, other DNA sequences also encode this same CDR3.

The repertoire was sequenced with immunoSEQ multiplex PCR; TCRdb's copy has only in-frame clones and lacks some. The sample has more than 80,000 clones; 86% are singletons. The TCR sequence derives from a man between 50 and 59 years old with active COVID-19. Material for sequencing was peripheral blood.

CDR3 DNA sequence: TGTGCCAGCAGGACCGGGGGTAGCAATCAGCCCCAGCATTTT. As protein: CASRTGGSNQPQHF. The V call is TRBV6-5, the J call TRBJ1-5, with D possibly matching TRBD1 (5 bases). Germline V gene lookup returns CDR1 MNHEY and CDR2 SVGAGI. There are 14 residues in the CDR3. V was shortened by 6 bases and J by 0 bases, with 9 bases between the two germline ends.